A single sample is the source of the 27 T cell receptor beta chains below, sequenced in a study of cytomegalovirus exposure and HLA in healthy donors. Primers: 60 Vbeta forward and 13 Jbeta reverse. Using immunoSEQ multiplex PCR, the repertoire was profiled, and TCRdb retains in-frame clones only, with some absent. The repertoire consists of 250,000 to 350,000 clones, with roughly 90% occurring once and the leading ten covering roughly 4%. Sequencing was carried out using PBMCs. These receptors were obtained from a man aged 35 to 55 in good health and CMV-seropositive.

This chain's CDR3 is CASSSGLAGGPAHEQYF. DNA for the CDR3: TGCGCCAGCAGTTCCGGACTAGCGGGAGGGCCGGCCCACGAGCAGTACTTC. J is TRBJ2-7 and V is TRBV5-1, with 15 bases matching TRBD2. V was pared by 5 bases and J by 5 bases, with 11 bases of the junction left unmatched. This CDR3 contains 17 residues. The germline V gene encodes CDR1 SGHRS and CDR2 YFSETQ.

The chain joins TRBV27 to TRBJ2-1; 13 nucleotides agree with TRBD2. V lost 7 bases and J lost 7; bases outside the gene matches: 13. Germline CDR1 reads MNHEY; CDR2 reads SMNVEV (reference sequence). The CDR3 runs 17 residues. In DNA form, the CDR3 reads TGTGCCAGCAACCCTCCCGGGACTAGCGGGATGTCAAATGAGCAGTTCTTC. Protein sequence: CASNPPGTSGMSNEQFF.

V usage is TRBV5-1 and J usage is TRBJ2-2; 7 nucleotides agree with TRBD2. The V segment lost 3 bases and the J segment 4 bases; nucleotides outside the gene matches: 6. Germline-derived CDR1 and CDR2 are SGHRS and YFSETQ. The CDR3 has 15 amino acids. The chain's CDR3 is CASSSSGEATGELFF. The CDR3 DNA reads as TGCGCCAGCAGCTCAAGCGGGGAGGCCACCGGGGAGCTGTTTTTT.

The J gene is TRBJ2-5, the V gene TRBV5-6, with 7 bases aligning to TRBD1. Germline V gives CDR1 SGHDT, CDR2 YYEEEE. V lost 0 bases to trimming and J lost 2 bases; unmatched junction nucleotides: 7. This CDR3 contains 16 residues. CDR3 in DNA: TGTGCCAGCAGCTTGGCAGGCAGGGGGACGCAAGAGACCCAGTACTTC. It yields the protein CASSLAGRGTQETQYF. Full variable domain (outside the CDR3, taken from reference TRBV5-6 and TRBJ2-5): DAGVTQSPTHLIKTRGQQVTLRCSPKSGHDTVSWYQQALGQGPQFIFQYYEEEERQRGNFPDRFSGHQFPNYSSELNVNALLLGDSALYLCASSLAGRGTQETQYFGPGTRLLVL.

This clone was recorded a few times. DNA for the CDR3: TGTGCCAGCAGATTTACAGGGGGAAGCAATCAGCCCCAGCATTTT. The encoded protein is CASRFTGGSNQPQHF. This chain links TRBV6-5 with TRBJ1-5, with 8 bases lining up with TRBD1. J was trimmed by 1 base and V by 6 bases; bases with no gene match: 5. From germline, CDR1 is MNHEY and CDR2 SVGAGI. CDR3 length equals 15 residues.

The chain carries TRBV30 and TRBJ2-5; 7 bases line up with TRBD2. The CDR3 is made up of 17 amino acids. V dropped 2 bases and J dropped 5; count of bases not matched to a gene: 17. Germline V gives CDR1 GTSNPN, CDR2 SVGIG (reference sequence). The CDR3 loop is CAWSRGGTGGVWETQYF. CDR3 coding DNA: TGTGCCTGGAGTAGGGGAGGGACGGGGGGAGTTTGGGAGACCCAGTACTTC.

J is TRBJ2-1 and V is TRBV13; D may be TRBD1 (5 bases). Germline V lookup: CDR1 PRHDT, CDR2 FYEKMQ (reference sequence). This CDR3 spans 16 amino acids. Trimming removed 5 bases at V and 2 bases at J, with 16 bases between. As DNA, the CDR3 is TGTGCCAGCAGCCCCAGTCGGCAGGGCCCCTACAATGAGCAGTTCTTC. Its protein is CASSPSRQGPYNEQFF. Full variable domain (missing parts from reference TRBV13 and TRBJ2-1): AAGVIQSPRHLIKEKRETATLKCYPIPRHDTVYWYQQGPGQDPQFLISFYEKMQSDKGSIPDRFSAQQFSDYHSELNMSSLELGDSALYFCASSPSRQGPYNEQFFGPGTRLTVL.

The rearrangement joins TRBV4-2 to TRBJ2-7; unclear D gene. The germline V gene encodes CDR1 LGHNA and CDR2 YNFKEQ. This CDR3 region has 14 residues. The CDR3 reads CASKPHLMVYEQYF. The CDR3 coding sequence is TGTGCTTCTAAGCCCCACCTTATGGTCTACGAGCAGTACTTC.

The chain links TRBV9 to TRBJ1-1; 7 bases map to TRBD1. Trimming removed 4 bases from V and 1 base from J; junction bases left unmatched: 7. CDR1 SGDLS and CDR2 YYNGEE come from the germline V gene. The CDR3 spans 15 residues. Here the CDR3 reads CASSPGTGENTEAFF. Written as DNA, the CDR3 is TGTGCCAGCAGCCCCGGAACAGGGGAGAACACTGAAGCTTTCTTT.

The chain employs TRBV6-5 and TRBJ1-2, with D possibly matching TRBD1 (5 bases). The CDR3 totals 13 residues. Deletions cut 5 bases from V and 4 bases from J, with 11 bases between. From germline, CDR1 is MNHEY and CDR2 SVGAGI. The DNA for the CDR3 is TGTGCCAGCAGTCCGACAGTAAGCTATGGCTACACCTTC. Translating gives CASSPTVSYGYTF.

This chain uses TRBV28 with TRBJ2-7; possibly TRBD1 for D (7 bases). Trimming took off 2 bases at V and 5 bases at J, with 13 bases between the two ends. Germline V CDR1 and CDR2: MDHEN, SYDVKM. The CDR3 covers 14 residues. The DNA for the CDR3 is TGTGCCAGCAGTTTAGGAGGGGGCCTAGACGAGCAGTACTTC. It codes for CASSLGGGLDEQYF.

This rearrangement joins TRBV7-8 to TRBJ1-1; D is unclear. Germline V CDR1 and CDR2: SGHVS, FQNEAQ. The CDR3 spans 14 residues. Trimming pared 5 bases from V and 4 bases from J, leaving 14 bases between. CDR3 nucleotides: TGTGCCAGCAGCCTCCTGGGCGGGTCCACTGAAGCTTTCTTT. This sequence encodes CASSLLGGSTEAFF.

J is TRBJ1-4 and V is TRBV7-2; TRBD1 matches 9 bases. The germline gives CDR1 SGHTA, CDR2 FQGNSA. The CDR3 covers 15 residues. V lost 5 bases to trimming and J lost 9 bases; unmatched junction nucleotides: 10. The CDR3 sequence: CASSPGQGREKKLFF. In nucleotides, the CDR3 is TGTGCCAGCAGCCCAGGACAGGGGAGGGAGAAAAAACTGTTTTTT.

The chain employs TRBV29-1 and TRBJ2-5, with 9 bases identical to TRBD1. V dropped 6 bases and J dropped 6; count of bases not matched to a gene: 8. The CDR3 is 13 amino acids. CDR1 and CDR2 (germline): SQVTM, ANQGSEA. CDR3 amino acids: CSVPGQGMQTQYF. The CDR3 DNA sequence: TGCAGCGTACCGGGACAGGGCATGCAGACCCAGTACTTC.

The chain uses TRBV13 and TRBJ2-7, with TRBD1 identical over 11 bases. V lost 11 bases to trimming and J lost 4 bases; unmatched junction nucleotides: 10. This CDR3 region has 14 residues. Per the germline V gene, CDR1 is PRHDT and CDR2 is FYEKMQ (reference sequence). CDR3 region: CAARDRGGAYEQYF. The CDR3 DNA is TGTGCCGCCCGGGACAGGGGGGGGGCGTACGAGCAGTACTTC.

The J gene is TRBJ1-5, the V gene TRBV19, with D possibly TRBD1 on 6 matching bases. The CDR3 runs to 20 residues. CDR1 is LNHDA and CDR2 is SQIVND in the germline V gene (reference sequence). V lost 4 bases to trimming and J lost 5 bases, with 30 bases between them. The CDR3 loop reads CASSTSHRVRFVGSDQPQHF. The CDR3 DNA reads as TGTGCCAGTAGTACCTCACACAGGGTTCGGTTTGTCGGTTCGGATCAGCCCCAGCATTTT.

The genes are TRBV27 and TRBJ2-5; TRBD2 aligns across 7 bases. TRBJ2-7 explains the end of the DNA better; the J call may be wrong. The CDR3 spans 15 residues. Germline V gives CDR1 MNHEY, CDR2 SMNVEV (reference sequence). The DNA for the CDR3 is TGTGCCAGCAGTCGCCAAGCGGGAATGAGGTACGAGCAGTACTTC. Amino acid sequence: CASSRQAGMRYEQYF.

The rearrangement joins TRBV18 to TRBJ1-1; 10 bases are shared with TRBD1. Germline assignment: CDR1 KGHSH and CDR2 LQKENI. The length of the CDR3 is 16 residues. V lost 3 bases and J lost 3; bases outside the gene matches: 7. Written as DNA, the CDR3 is TGTGCCAGCTCACCTCGACAGGGGGCCCCCCACACTGAAGCTTTCTTT. Translating it yields CASSPRQGAPHTEAFF. Filled out from reference TRBV18 and TRBJ1-1, the complete variable domain reads NAGVMQNPRHLVRRRGQEARLRCSPMKGHSHVYWYRQLPEEGLKFMVYLQKENIIDESGMPKERFSAEFPKEGPSILRIQQVVRGDSAAYFCASSPRQGAPHTEAFFGQGTRLTVV.

This chain links TRBV18 with TRBJ2-5; 9 bases are shared with TRBD2. The CDR3 consists of 14 residues. After removal of 6 bases from V and 3 bases from J, the junction contained 5 bases not matched to a gene. CDR1 is KGHSH and CDR2 is LQKENI in the germline V gene. DNA of the CDR3: TGTGCCAGCTCCCTCAGACTAGCGGAAGAGACCCAGTACTTC. It encodes CASSLRLAEETQYF.

The rearrangement joins TRBV4-2 to TRBJ1-1, with D possibly being TRBD1 (5 bases). V was pared by 4 bases and J by 4 bases, with 10 bases between. CDR3 length: 13 residues. CDR1 is LGHNA, CDR2 YNFKEQ, per germline. CDR3 sequence: CASSLRGGTEAFF. Written as DNA, the CDR3 is TGTGCCAGCAGCCTTAGGGGAGGCACTGAAGCTTTCTTT.

The V call is TRBV7-9, the J call TRBJ2-3; D is unresolved. V lost 5 bases, J lost 2 bases, and 14 bases lay in between. Germline values: CDR1 SEHNR, CDR2 FQNEAQ (reference sequence). This CDR3 spans 15 amino acids. CDR3 DNA sequence: TGTGCCAGCAGCCCTCGACTCGTCTACACAGATACGCAGTATTTT. Protein product: CASSPRLVYTDTQYF.

The chain carries TRBV7-9 and TRBJ2-1, with TRBD2 matching over 8 bases. After removal of 0 bases from V and 3 bases from J, the junction contained 1 base not matched to a gene. The germline V gene encodes CDR1 SEHNR and CDR2 FQNEAQ (reference sequence). The length of the CDR3 is 15 residues. The CDR3 spells CASSLASGIYNEQFF. CDR3 bases: TGTGCCAGCAGCTTAGCTAGCGGGATCTACAATGAGCAGTTCTTC.

This sequence joins TRBV25-1 and TRBJ2-7; D gene ambiguous. The CDR3 extends over 12 amino acids. CDR1 is MGHDK, CDR2 SYGVNS, per germline. With 1 base removed from V and 2 bases from J, the gap between germline ends came to 3 bases. CDR3 protein: CASSESPYEQYF. The CDR3 DNA reads as TGTGCCAGCAGTGAATCTCCCTACGAGCAGTACTTC.

This chain uses TRBV29-1 with TRBJ2-5; TRBD2 agrees at 14 bases. The CDR3 covers 16 residues. V lost 5 bases to trimming and J lost 4 bases; unmatched junction nucleotides: 9. Germline V CDR1 and CDR2: SQVTM, ANQGSEA. DNA for the CDR3: TGCAGCGTTACCGGGACTAGCGGGAGTGTAGTAGAGACCCAGTACTTC. Its protein product is CSVTGTSGSVVETQYF.

This clone was observed at least ten times. The rearrangement links TRBV29-1 to TRBJ1-1; TRBD1 is a possible D gene (5 bases). The germline gives CDR1 SQVTM, CDR2 ANQGSEA. V was cut by 2 bases and J by 2 bases, with 9 bases left in between. The CDR3 contains 13 residues. The CDR3 region is CSVERQLNTEAFF. As DNA, the CDR3 is TGCAGCGTTGAAAGACAGCTAAACACTGAAGCTTTCTTT. The full variable domain, completed using reference TRBV29-1 and TRBJ1-1, is SAVISQKPSRDICQRGTSLTIQCQVDSQVTMMFWYRQQPGQSLTLIATANQGSEATYESGFVIDKFPISRPNLTFSTLTVSNMSPEDSSIYLCSVERQLNTEAFFGQGTRLTVV.

This clone was found once. The chain has TRBV6-1 and TRBJ1-5, with 9 nucleotides matching TRBD1. Germline loops: CDR1 MNHNS, CDR2 SASEGT. CDR3 length: 16 residues. J was trimmed by 3 bases and V by 4 bases; bases with no gene match: 7. The CDR3 reads CASSVLQGADNQPQHF. CDR3 sequence (DNA): TGTGCCAGCAGTGTTTTACAGGGGGCCGACAATCAGCCCCAGCATTTT.

This clone has a single count. The rearrangement uses TRBV10-3 and TRBJ1-3, with D tentatively TRBD1 (6 bases). CDR3 length: 16 residues. Germline V CDR1 and CDR2: ENHRY, SYGVKD. Trimming left V 8 bases short and J 0 bases short, with 17 bases between. For the CDR3, the DNA is TGTGCCATCGCGGGGGGGGGCGAATCCTCTGGAAACACCATATATTTT. Translating it yields CAIAGGGESSGNTIYF.